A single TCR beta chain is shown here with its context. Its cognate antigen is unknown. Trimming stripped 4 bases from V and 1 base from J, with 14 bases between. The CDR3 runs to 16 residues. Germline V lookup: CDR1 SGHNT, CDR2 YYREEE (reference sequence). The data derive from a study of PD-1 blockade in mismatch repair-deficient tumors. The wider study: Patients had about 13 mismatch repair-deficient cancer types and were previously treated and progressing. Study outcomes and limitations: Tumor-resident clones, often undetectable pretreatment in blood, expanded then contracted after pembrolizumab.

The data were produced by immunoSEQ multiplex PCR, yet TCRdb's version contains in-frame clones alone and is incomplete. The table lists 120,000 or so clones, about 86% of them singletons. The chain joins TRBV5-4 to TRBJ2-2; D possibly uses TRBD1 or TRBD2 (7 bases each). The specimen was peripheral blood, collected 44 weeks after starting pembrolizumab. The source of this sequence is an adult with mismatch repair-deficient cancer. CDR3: CASSLGGGGNTGELFF. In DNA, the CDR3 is TGTGCCAGCAGCCTGGGAGGGGGCGGGAACACCGGGGAGCTGTTTTTT.